The text below deals with one T cell receptor (beta chain). The sample originates from a study of blood T cell repertoires in COVID-19. Original analysis: Using reference gene primer amplification, nucleated cell counts were estimated. The table came from immunoSEQ multiplex PCR; TCRdb's copy has only in-frame clones and leaves some out. V and J calls and clone size are those listed in that table; D and trimming were worked out from the DNA. Among hundreds of thousands of clones, roughly nine tenths were seen once, and the ten largest hold about 1%. Germline V gene sequence: CDR1 WSHSY, CDR2 SAAADI. Trimming took 3 bases from V and 1 from J; bases not matched to a gene: 2. The CDR3 sequence is 14 residues long.

The sequence was obtained from a man aged 18 to 35 who had recovered from COVID-19. The sequenced sample was PBMCs or T cells enriched from blood (not recorded which). The chain couples TRBV10-2 to TRBJ2-7; 8 bases line up with TRBD2. This CDR3 reads CASSEAGVSYEQYF. DNA for the CDR3: TGCGCCAGCAGTGAAGCGGGAGTGTCCTACGAGCAGTACTTC.